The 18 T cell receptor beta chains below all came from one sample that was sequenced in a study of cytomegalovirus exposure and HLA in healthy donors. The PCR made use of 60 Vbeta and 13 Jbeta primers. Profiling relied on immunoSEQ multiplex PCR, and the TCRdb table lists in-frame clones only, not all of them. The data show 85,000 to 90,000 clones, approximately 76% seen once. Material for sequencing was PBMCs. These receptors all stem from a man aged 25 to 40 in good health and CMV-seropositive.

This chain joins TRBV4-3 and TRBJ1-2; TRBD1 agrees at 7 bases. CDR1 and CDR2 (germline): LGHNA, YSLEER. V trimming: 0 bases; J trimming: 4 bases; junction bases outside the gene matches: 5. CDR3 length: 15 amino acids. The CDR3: CASSQDQQGFYGYTF. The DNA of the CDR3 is TGCGCCAGCAGCCAAGATCAACAGGGGTTCTATGGCTACACCTTC.

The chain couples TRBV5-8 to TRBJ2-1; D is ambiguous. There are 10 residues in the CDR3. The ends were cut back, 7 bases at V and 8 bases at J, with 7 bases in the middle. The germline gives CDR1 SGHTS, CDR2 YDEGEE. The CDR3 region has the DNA TGTGCCAGCTCGTCTTATGAGCAGTTCTTC. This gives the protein CASSSYEQFF.

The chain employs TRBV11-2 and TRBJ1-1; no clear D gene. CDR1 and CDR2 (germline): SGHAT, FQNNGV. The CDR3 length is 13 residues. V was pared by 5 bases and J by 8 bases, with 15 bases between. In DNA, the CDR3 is TGTGCCAGCAGCCCCGCCCTGAGGGTCGAAGCTTTCTTT. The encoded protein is CASSPALRVEAFF.

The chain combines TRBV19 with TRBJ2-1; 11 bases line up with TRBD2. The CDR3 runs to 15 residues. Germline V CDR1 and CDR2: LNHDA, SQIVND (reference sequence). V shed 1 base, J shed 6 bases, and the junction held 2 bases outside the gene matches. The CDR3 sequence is CASSIASGGRNEQFF. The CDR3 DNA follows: TGTGCCAGTAGTATAGCTAGCGGGGGGCGCAATGAGCAGTTCTTC.

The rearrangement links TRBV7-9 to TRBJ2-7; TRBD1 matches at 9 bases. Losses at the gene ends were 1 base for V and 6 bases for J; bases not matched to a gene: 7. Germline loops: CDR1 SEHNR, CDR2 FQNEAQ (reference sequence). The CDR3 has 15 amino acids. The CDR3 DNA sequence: TGTGCCAGCAGCTTAGGGGGACAGGGACCCCGCGAGCAGTACTTC. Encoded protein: CASSLGGQGPREQYF.

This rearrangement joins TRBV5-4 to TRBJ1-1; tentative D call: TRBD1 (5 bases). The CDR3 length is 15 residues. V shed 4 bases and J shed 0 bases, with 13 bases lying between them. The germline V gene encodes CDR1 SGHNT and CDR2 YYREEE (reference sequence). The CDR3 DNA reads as TGTGCCAGCAGCAACGGACACAGCATGAACACTGAAGCTTTCTTT. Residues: CASSNGHSMNTEAFF.

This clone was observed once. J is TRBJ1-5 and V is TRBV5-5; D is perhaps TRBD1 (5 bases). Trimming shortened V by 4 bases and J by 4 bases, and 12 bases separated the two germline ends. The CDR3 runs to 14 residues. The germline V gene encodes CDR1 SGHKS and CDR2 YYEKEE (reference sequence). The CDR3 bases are TGTGCCAGCAGCCTGCAGACAGTTAATCAGCCCCAGCATTTT. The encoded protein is CASSLQTVNQPQHF.

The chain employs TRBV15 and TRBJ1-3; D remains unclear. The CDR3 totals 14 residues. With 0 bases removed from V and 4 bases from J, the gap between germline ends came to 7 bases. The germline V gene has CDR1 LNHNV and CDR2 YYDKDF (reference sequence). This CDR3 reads CATSRDTQGNTIYF. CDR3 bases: TGTGCCACCAGCAGAGATACGCAGGGAAACACCATATATTTT. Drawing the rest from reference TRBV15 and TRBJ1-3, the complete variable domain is DAMVIQNPRYQVTQFGKPVTLSCSQTLNHNVMYWYQQKSSQAPKLLFHYYDKDFNNEADTPDNFQSRRPNTSFCFLDIRSPGLGDTAMYLCATSRDTQGNTIYFGEGSWLTVV.

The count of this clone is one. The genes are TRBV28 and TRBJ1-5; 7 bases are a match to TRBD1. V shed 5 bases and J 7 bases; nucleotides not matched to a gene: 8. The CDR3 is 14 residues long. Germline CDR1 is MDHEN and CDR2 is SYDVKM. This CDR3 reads CASSPGQIRQPQHF. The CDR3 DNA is TGTGCCAGCAGTCCGGGACAGATAAGGCAGCCCCAGCATTTT.

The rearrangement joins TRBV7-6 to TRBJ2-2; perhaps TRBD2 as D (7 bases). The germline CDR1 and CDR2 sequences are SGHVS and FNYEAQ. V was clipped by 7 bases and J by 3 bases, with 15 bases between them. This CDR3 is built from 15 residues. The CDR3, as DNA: TGTGCCAGCACCGTAGGGGGGGGTTACACCGGGGAGCTGTTTTTT. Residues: CASTVGGGYTGELFF.

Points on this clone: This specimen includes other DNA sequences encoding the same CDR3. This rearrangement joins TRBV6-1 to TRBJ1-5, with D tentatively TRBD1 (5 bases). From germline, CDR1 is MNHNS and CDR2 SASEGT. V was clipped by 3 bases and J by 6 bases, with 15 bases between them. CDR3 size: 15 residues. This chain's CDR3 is CASSESTGEVQPQHF. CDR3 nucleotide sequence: TGTGCCAGCAGTGAGTCGACGGGGGAAGTTCAGCCCCAGCATTTT.

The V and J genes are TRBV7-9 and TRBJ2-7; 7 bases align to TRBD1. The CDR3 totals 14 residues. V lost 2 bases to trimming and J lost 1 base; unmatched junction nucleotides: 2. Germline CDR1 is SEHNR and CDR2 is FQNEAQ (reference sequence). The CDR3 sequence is CASSLRDSSYEQYF. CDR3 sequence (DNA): TGTGCCAGCAGCTTACGGGACAGTTCCTACGAGCAGTACTTC.

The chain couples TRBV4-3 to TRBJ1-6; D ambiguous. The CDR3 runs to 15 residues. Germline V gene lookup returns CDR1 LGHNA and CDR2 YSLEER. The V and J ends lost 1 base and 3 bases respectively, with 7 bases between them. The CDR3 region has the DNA TGCGCCAGCAGCCAAGCACGGGGCTATAATTCACCCCTCCACTTT. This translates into CASSQARGYNSPLHF.

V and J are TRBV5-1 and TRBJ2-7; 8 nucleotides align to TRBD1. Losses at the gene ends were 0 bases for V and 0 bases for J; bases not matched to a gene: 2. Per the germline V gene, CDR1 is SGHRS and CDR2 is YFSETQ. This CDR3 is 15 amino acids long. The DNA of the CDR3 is TGCGCCAGCAGCTTGGACAGGGGGAGCTCCTACGAGCAGTACTTC. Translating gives CASSLDRGSSYEQYF.

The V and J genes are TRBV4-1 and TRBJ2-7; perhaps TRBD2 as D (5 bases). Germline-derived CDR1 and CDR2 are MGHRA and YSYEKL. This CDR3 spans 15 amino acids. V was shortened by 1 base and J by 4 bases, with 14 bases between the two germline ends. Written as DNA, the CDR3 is TGCGCCAGCAGCCAAGGACTACCTCCAGCTTACGAGCAGTACTTC. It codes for CASSQGLPPAYEQYF.

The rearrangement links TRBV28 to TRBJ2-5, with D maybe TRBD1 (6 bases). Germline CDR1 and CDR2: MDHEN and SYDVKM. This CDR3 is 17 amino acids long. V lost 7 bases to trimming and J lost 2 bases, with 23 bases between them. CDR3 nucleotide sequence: TGTGCCAGCACCGTATCCCCCTGGGGGCTCCTACAAGAGACCCAGTACTTC. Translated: CASTVSPWGLLQETQYF.

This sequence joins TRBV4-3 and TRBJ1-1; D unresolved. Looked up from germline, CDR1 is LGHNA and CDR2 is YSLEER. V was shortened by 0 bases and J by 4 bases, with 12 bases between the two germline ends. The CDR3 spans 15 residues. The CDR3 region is CASSQDRPRGTEAFF. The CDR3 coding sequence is TGCGCCAGCAGCCAAGACAGGCCTCGGGGCACTGAAGCTTTCTTT.

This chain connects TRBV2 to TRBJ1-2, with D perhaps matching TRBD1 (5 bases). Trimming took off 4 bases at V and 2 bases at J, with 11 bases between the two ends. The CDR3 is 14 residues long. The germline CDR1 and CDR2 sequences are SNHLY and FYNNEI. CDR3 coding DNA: TGTGCCAGCAGTGTTCTGGGGCAAAACTATGGCTACACCTTC. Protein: CASSVLGQNYGYTF.